One sample yielded the 17 T cell receptor beta chains listed below, sequenced in a study of blood T cell repertoires in COVID-19. Method: immunoSEQ multiplex PCR; TCRdb's copy keeps in-frame clones and lacks some. The sample consists of 150,000 to 200,000 clones, approximately 90% of them appearing once. The sample comprised peripheral blood. These receptors were collected from a human donor in a cohort sampled during active COVID-19.

V gene TRBV7-2 combines with J gene TRBJ1-1; 11 positions agree with TRBD1. Germline CDR1 and CDR2: SGHTA and FQGNSA. The CDR3 is 15 residues long. V dropped 5 bases and J dropped 1; count of bases not matched to a gene: 3. The CDR3 protein is CASSGQGASNTEAFF. Written as DNA, the CDR3 is TGTGCCAGCAGCGGACAGGGGGCTTCGAACACTGAAGCTTTCTTT.

This clone appeared once. J is TRBJ2-3 and V is TRBV7-8; tentatively, D is TRBD2 (6 bases). Germline V gene data show CDR1 as SGHVS and CDR2 as FQNEAQ. The CDR3 totals 15 residues. Trimming pared 9 bases from V and 0 bases from J, leaving 16 bases between. CDR3 nucleotides: TGTGCCAGTCGTAGCGGACCTCGAAGCACAGATACGCAGTATTTT. Its translation: CASRSGPRSTDTQYF.

The chain links TRBV6-4 to TRBJ1-1; 9 positions match TRBD1. V dropped 4 bases and J dropped 7; count of bases not matched to a gene: 4. Per germline, CDR1 MRHNA and CDR2 SNTAGT. The CDR3 consists of 13 residues. In DNA form, the CDR3 reads TGTGCCAGCAGTGCGGGACAGGGAGGTGAAGCTTTCTTT. Translated: CASSAGQGGEAFF.

This clone was seen once. The rearrangement links TRBV6-2 or TRBV6-3 to TRBJ2-7; TRBD2 aligns across 10 bases. The germline V gene has CDR1 MNHEY and CDR2 SVGEGT. Losses at the gene ends were 1 base for V and 0 bases for J; bases not matched to a gene: 3. The length of the CDR3 is 16 residues. Here the CDR3 reads CASSYWLAGVSYEQYF. In nucleotides, the CDR3 is TGTGCCAGCAGTTACTGGCTAGCGGGGGTCTCCTACGAGCAGTACTTC.

This clone has more than one count but fewer than ten. The chain links TRBV30 to TRBJ2-7; TRBD2 aligns across 8 bases. Looked up from germline, CDR1 is GTSNPN and CDR2 is SVGIG (reference sequence). V gave up 5 bases and J gave up 4 bases; unmatched junction bases: 19. The CDR3 runs 17 residues. The CDR3 protein is CAWQKFLAGQVGYEQYF. The CDR3 nucleotides read TGTGCCTGGCAAAAGTTCCTAGCGGGTCAGGTGGGGTACGAGCAGTACTTC.

The chain has TRBV5-1 and TRBJ2-7; maybe TRBD2 (5 bases). This CDR3 spans 14 amino acids. Germline assignment: CDR1 SGHRS and CDR2 YFSETQ. Trimming took 5 bases from V and 2 from J, leaving 14 bases between them. CDR3 DNA sequence: TGCGCCAGCAGTACGGACTCCACCCCCTACGAGCAGTACTTC. Its translation is CASSTDSTPYEQYF.

This clone was seen only a few times. The rearrangement joins TRBV3-1 (or the pseudogene TRBV3-2) to TRBJ2-3, with a tentative D call TRBD1 (6 bases). V was pared by 2 bases and J by 4 bases, with 10 bases between. CDR1 is LGHDT, CDR2 YNNKEL, per germline (reference sequence). The CDR3 contains 14 residues. The DNA for the CDR3 is TGTGCCAGCAGCCAAACAGGGTCCCCAGATACGCAGTATTTT. As protein: CASSQTGSPDTQYF.

This clone was detected only once. The chain is built from TRBV29-1 and TRBJ1-2; tentative D call: TRBD1 (5 bases). This CDR3 spans 14 amino acids. Per the germline V gene, CDR1 is SQVTM and CDR2 is ANQGSEA. Trimming took 0 bases from V and 4 from J, leaving 12 bases between them. CDR3 amino acids: CSVEEVGLFYGYTF. CDR3 coding DNA: TGCAGCGTTGAAGAGGTGGGGCTTTTCTATGGCTACACCTTC.

As for this clone: One end of the junction does not line up with germline, which may come from a read error. The chain carries TRBV6-5 and TRBJ2-7, with 10 bases aligning to TRBD1. CDR3 size: 11 residues. Germline V CDR1 and CDR2: MNHEY, SVGAGI. The CDR3 reads CAGQGAYEQYF. The CDR3 DNA sequence: TGCGCTGGACAGGGGGCCTACGAGCAGTACTTC.

The rearrangement links TRBV9 to TRBJ1-4, with 10 bases aligning to TRBD1. Per germline, CDR1 SGDLS and CDR2 YYNGEE. With V trimmed by 2 bases and J by 8 bases, 6 bases remained unmatched. This CDR3 has 15 residues. The CDR3, as DNA: TGTGCCAGCAGCGTGGGGACAGGGGAAATGGAAAAACTGTTTTTT. As protein: CASSVGTGEMEKLFF.

The V and J genes are TRBV28 and TRBJ1-2, with TRBD1 identical over 9 bases. V lost 5 bases to trimming and J lost 2 bases; unmatched junction nucleotides: 3. CDR1 MDHEN and CDR2 SYDVKM come from the germline V gene. This CDR3 is built from 14 residues. The CDR3, as DNA: TGTGCCAGCAGTGAGGACAGGGGAAACTATGGCTACACCTTC. It translates to CASSEDRGNYGYTF.

The J gene is TRBJ2-3, the V gene TRBV5-1, with D hard to call. CDR1 is SGHRS and CDR2 is YFSETQ in the germline V gene. Between the trimmed V and J ends, which lost 0 bases and 0 bases, there was a span of 8 bases. The CDR3 runs to 15 residues. CDR3: CASSLDTSSTDTQYF. CDR3 in DNA: TGCGCCAGCAGCTTGGACACATCTAGCACAGATACGCAGTATTTT.

As for this clone: The same CDR3 is also encoded by other DNA sequences in this sample. The chain joins TRBV6-5 to TRBJ1-1, with D hard to call. The CDR3 runs to 14 residues. Per germline, CDR1 MNHEY and CDR2 SVGAGI. The V end was cut by 0 bases, the J end by 5 bases, with 10 bases between. The CDR3 reads CASSYSRRVTEAFF. The CDR3 DNA reads as TGTGCCAGCAGTTACTCGAGACGGGTTACTGAAGCTTTCTTT.

This chain connects TRBV2 to TRBJ1-1; D is unclear. Looked up from germline, CDR1 is SNHLY and CDR2 is FYNNEI. V was cut by 4 bases and J by 5 bases, with 14 bases left in between. CDR3 length equals 14 residues. Here the CDR3 reads CASSASSGSTEAFF. In nucleotides, the CDR3 is TGTGCCAGCAGTGCCTCCTCAGGAAGTACTGAAGCTTTCTTT.

The rearrangement uses TRBV27 and TRBJ2-1; 10 bases are shared with TRBD2. Germline CDR1 reads MNHEY; CDR2 reads SMNVEV (reference sequence). Germline trimming cut 5 bases from V and 0 bases from J; bases unmatched to any gene: 1. The CDR3 is made up of 15 amino acids. The CDR3 region has the DNA TGTGCCAGCAGTCCTAGCGGGAGCTCCTACAATGAGCAGTTCTTC. It codes for CASSPSGSSYNEQFF.

The chain combines TRBV4-1 with TRBJ2-2; TRBD2 aligns across 12 bases. The CDR3 spans 17 residues. Unmatched junction bases numbered 7, after V lost 1 base and J lost 7 bases. Germline V lookup: CDR1 MGHRA, CDR2 YSYEKL. CDR3 residues: CASSQGLAGVFNGELFF. The CDR3 bases are TGCGCCAGCAGCCAAGGACTAGCGGGAGTCTTTAACGGGGAGCTGTTTTTT.

The rearrangement uses TRBV30 and TRBJ2-3, with 7 nucleotides matching TRBD2. Germline lookup yields CDR1 GTSNPN and CDR2 SVGIG (reference sequence). Losses at the gene ends were 5 bases for V and 2 bases for J; bases not matched to a gene: 13. The CDR3 sequence is 16 residues long. This CDR3 is CAWAKMGLAATDTQYF. Here the CDR3 DNA reads TGTGCCTGGGCAAAAATGGGGCTAGCGGCCACAGATACGCAGTATTTT.